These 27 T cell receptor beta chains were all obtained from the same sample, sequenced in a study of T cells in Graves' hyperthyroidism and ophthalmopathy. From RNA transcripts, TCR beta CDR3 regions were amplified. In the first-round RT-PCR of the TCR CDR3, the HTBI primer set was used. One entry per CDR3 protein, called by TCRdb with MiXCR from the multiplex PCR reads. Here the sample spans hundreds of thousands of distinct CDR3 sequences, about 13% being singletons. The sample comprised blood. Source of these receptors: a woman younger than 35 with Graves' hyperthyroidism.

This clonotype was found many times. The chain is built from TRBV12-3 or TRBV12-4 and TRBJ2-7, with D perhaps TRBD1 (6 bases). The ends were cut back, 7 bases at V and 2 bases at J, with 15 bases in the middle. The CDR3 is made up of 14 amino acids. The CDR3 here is CASKRGRVAYEQYF. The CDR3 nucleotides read TGTGCCAGCAAAAGGGGGAGAGTGGCCTACGAGCAGTACTTC.

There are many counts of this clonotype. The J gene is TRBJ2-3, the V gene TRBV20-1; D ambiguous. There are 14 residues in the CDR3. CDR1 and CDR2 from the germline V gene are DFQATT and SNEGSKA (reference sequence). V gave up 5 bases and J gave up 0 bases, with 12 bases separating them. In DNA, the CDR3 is TGCAGTGCTGTAGAGAAAGCTAGCACAGATACGCAGTATTTT. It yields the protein CSAVEKASTDTQYF.

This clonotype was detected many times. In DNA, the CDR3 is TGTGCCAGCAGCCAATATCGGGGGTTCGGAGAGACCCAGTACTTC. Encoded protein: CASSQYRGFGETQYF. The chain combines TRBV14 with TRBJ2-5, with TRBD2 as a possible D gene (6 bases). V gave up 2 bases and J gave up 4 bases, with 14 bases separating them. Germline V gene lookup returns CDR1 SGHDN and CDR2 FVKESK. The CDR3 has 15 residues.

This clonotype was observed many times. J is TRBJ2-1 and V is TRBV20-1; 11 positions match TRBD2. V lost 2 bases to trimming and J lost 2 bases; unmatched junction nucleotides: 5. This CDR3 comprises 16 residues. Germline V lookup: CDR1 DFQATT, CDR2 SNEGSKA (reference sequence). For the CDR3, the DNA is TGCAGTGCTAGAATAGCGGGAGGGCCCCCCTACAATGAGCAGTTCTTC. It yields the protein CSARIAGGPPYNEQFF.

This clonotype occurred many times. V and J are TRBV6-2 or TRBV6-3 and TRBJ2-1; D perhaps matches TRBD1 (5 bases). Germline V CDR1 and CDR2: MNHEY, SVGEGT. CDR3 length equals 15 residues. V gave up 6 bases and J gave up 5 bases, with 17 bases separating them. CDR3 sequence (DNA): TGTGCCAGCAGGCACGCGGACATCGGGCACAATGAGCAGTTCTTC. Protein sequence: CASRHADIGHNEQFF.

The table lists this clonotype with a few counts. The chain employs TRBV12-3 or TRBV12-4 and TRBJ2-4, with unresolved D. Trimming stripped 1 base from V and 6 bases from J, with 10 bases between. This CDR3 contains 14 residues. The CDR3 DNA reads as TGTGCCAGCAGTTTAGAGGGTGTGGGAAACATTCAGTACTTC. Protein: CASSLEGVGNIQYF.

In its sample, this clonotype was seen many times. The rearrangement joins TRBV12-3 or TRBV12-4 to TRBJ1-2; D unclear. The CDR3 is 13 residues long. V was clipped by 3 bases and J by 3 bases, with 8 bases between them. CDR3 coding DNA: TGTGCCAGCAGTTTTGGGGTTGACTATGGCTACACCTTC. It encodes CASSFGVDYGYTF.

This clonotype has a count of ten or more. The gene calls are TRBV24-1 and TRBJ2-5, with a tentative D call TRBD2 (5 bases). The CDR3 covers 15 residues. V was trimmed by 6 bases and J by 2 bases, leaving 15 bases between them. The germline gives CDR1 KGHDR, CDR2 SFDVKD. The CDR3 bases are TGTGCCACCAGTTCGGGGTTGGCTGGGCAAGAGACCCAGTACTTC. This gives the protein CATSSGLAGQETQYF.

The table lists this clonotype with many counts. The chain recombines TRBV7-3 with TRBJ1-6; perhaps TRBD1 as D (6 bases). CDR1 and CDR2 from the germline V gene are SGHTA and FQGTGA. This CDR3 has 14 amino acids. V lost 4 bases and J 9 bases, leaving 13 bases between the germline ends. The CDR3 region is CASSSEGRGSPLHF. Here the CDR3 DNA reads TGTGCCAGCAGCTCGGAGGGCAGGGGTTCACCCCTCCACTTT.

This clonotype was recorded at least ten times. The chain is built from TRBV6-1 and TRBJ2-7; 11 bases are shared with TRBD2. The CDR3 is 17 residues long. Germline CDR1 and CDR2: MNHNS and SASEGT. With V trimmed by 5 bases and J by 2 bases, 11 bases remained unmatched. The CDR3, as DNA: TGTGCCAGCAGTCCCCTGAGTAGCGGGGGGGGAACCTACGAGCAGTACTTC. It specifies CASSPLSSGGGTYEQYF.

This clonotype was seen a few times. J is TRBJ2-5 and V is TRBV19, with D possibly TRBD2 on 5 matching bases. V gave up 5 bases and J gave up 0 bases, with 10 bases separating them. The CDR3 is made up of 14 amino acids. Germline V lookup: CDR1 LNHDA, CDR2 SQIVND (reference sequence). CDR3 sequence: CASSVAGHQETQYF. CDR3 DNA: TGTGCCAGTAGTGTCGCGGGCCACCAAGAGACCCAGTACTTC.

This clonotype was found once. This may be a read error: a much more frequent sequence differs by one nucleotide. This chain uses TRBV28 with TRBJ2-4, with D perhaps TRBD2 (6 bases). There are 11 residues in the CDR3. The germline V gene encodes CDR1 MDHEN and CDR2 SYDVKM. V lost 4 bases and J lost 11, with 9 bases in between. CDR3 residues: CASSSWDFQYF. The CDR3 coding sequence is TGTGCCAGCAGTTCCTGGGACTTTCAGTACTTC.

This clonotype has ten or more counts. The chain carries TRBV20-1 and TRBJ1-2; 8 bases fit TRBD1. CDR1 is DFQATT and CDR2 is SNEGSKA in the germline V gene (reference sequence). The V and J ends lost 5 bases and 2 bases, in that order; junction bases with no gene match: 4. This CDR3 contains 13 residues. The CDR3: CSAAGQGNYGYTF. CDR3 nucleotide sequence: TGCAGTGCTGCCGGACAGGGCAACTATGGCTACACCTTC.

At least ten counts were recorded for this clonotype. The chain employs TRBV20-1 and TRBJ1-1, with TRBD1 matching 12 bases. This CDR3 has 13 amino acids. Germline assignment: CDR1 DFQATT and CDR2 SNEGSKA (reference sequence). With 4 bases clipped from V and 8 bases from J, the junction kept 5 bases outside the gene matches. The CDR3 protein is CSATPGQGAEAFF. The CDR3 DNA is TGCAGTGCTACTCCGGGACAGGGGGCCGAAGCTTTCTTT.

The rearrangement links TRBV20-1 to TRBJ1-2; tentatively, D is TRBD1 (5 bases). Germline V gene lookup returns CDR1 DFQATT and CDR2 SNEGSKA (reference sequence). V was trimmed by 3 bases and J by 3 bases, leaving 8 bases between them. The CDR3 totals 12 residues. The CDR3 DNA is TGCAGTGCTAGTCCGGGGGACTATGGCTACACCTTC. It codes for CSASPGDYGYTF.

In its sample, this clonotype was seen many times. The CDR3 spells CASSPAQGFTDTQYF. Written as DNA, the CDR3 is TGTGCCAGCAGCCCTGCCCAGGGGTTCACAGATACGCAGTATTTT. The chain links TRBV9 to TRBJ2-3; a possible D gene is TRBD1 (6 bases). The CDR3 runs to 15 residues. Germline V gives CDR1 SGDLS, CDR2 YYNGEE. Trimming took off 4 bases at V and 2 bases at J, with 14 bases between the two ends.

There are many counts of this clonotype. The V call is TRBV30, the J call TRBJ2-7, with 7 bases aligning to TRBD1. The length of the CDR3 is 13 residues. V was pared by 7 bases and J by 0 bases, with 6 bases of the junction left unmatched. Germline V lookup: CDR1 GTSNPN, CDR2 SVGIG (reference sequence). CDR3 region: CASDRDSSYEQYF. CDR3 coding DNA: TGTGCCTCTGACCGGGACAGCTCCTACGAGCAGTACTTC. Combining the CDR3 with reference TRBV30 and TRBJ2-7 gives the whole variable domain SQTIHQWPATLVQPVGSPLSLECTVEGTSNPNLYWYRQAAGRGLQLLFYSVGIGQISSEVPQNLSASRPQDRQFILSSKKLLLSDSGFYLCASDRDSSYEQYFGPGTRLTVT.

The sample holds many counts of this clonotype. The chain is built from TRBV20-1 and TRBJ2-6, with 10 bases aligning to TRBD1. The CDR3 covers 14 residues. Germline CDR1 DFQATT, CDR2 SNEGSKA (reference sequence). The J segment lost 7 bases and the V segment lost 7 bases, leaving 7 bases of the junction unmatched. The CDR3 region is CSGQGARTANVLTF. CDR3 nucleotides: TGCAGTGGACAGGGGGCGCGGACAGCCAACGTCCTGACTTTC.

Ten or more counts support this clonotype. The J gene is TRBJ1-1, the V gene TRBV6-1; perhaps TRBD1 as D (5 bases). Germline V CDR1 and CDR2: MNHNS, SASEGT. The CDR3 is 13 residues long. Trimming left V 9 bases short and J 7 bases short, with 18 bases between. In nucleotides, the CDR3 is TGTGCCAGTTACCGGGCCCTGAGGGGTGAAGCTTTCTTT. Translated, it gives CASYRALRGEAFF.

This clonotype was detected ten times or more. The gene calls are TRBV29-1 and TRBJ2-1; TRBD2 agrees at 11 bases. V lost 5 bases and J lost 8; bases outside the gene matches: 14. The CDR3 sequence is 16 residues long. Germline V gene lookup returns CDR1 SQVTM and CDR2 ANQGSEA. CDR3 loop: CSVLQLAGDRTDEQFF. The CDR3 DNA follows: TGCAGCGTTCTTCAACTAGCGGGAGATCGTACCGATGAGCAGTTCTTC.

The CDR3 DNA reads TGTGCCAGCAGCTTAAAAATTATATGGGGTAAAAGGGGGTTACCCTCCGCAGGAAACACCATATATTTT. Its protein product is CASSLKIIWGKRGLPSAGNTIYF. The V call is TRBV7-3, the J call TRBJ1-3; a possible D gene is TRBD1 (6 bases). The CDR3 totals 23 residues. The V end lost 1 base, the J end lost 4 bases, and 35 bases lay between the germline ends. The germline gives CDR1 SGHTA, CDR2 FQGTGA.

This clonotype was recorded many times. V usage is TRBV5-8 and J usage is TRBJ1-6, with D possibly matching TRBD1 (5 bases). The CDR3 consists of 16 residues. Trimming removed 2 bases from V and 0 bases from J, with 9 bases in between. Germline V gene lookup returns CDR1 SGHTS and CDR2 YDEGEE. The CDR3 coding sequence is TGTGCCAGCAGCTTCGGGGCTAGCTCCTATAATTCACCCCTCCACTTT. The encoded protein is CASSFGASSYNSPLHF.

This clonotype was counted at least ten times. The CDR3 DNA reads TGTGCCAGCAGGGATCCTAGCGGGGACTCCTACGAGCAGTACTTC. Encoded protein: CASRDPSGDSYEQYF. The chain links TRBV6-1 to TRBJ2-7, with 9 bases matching TRBD2. The CDR3 sequence is 15 residues long. CDR1 and CDR2 from the germline V gene are MNHNS and SASEGT. J was trimmed by 0 bases and V by 6 bases; bases with no gene match: 6.

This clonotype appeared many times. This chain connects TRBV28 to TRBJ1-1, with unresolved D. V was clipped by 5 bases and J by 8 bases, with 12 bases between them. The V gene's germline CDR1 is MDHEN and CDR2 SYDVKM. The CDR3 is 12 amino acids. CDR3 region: CASSPRRVEAFF. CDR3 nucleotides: TGTGCCAGCAGTCCGAGACGCGTAGAAGCTTTCTTT.

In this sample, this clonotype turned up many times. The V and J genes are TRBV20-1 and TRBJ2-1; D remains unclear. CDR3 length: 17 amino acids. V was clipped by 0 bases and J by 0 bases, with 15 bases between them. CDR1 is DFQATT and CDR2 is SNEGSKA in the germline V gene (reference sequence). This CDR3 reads CSAREDGLPPSYNEQFF. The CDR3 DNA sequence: TGCAGTGCTAGAGAGGACGGCTTACCTCCCTCCTACAATGAGCAGTTCTTC.

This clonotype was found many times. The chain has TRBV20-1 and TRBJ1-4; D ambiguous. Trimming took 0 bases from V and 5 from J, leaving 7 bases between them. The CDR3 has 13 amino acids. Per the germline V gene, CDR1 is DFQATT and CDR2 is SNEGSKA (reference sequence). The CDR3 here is CSAREGKNEKLFF. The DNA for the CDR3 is TGCAGTGCTAGAGAGGGTAAAAATGAAAAACTGTTTTTT.

The CDR3 DNA sequence: TGCGCCAGCAGCCCTGGGCTTCTAGCGGACCCTCGGGAGACCCAGTACTTC. Protein: CASSPGLLADPRETQYF. The rearrangement uses TRBV4-1 and TRBJ2-5; 7 nucleotides match TRBD2. The length of the CDR3 is 17 residues. In germline, CDR1 is MGHRA, CDR2 YSYEKL. J lost 5 bases, V lost 4 bases, and 16 bases had no gene match.